One sample yielded the 21 T cell receptor beta chains listed below, sequenced in a study of OX40 agonist ivuxolimab in advanced cancers. The table came from immunoSEQ multiplex PCR; TCRdb's copy has only in-frame clones and leaves some out. The sample carries 90,000 or so clones, 80% to 90% recorded once. This specimen was CD4+ or CD8+ T cells sorted from blood, taken in a trial of the OX40 agonist ivuxolimab. These receptors were taken from an adult with an advanced solid tumor such as melanoma, head and neck, liver or kidney cancer.

The chain carries TRBV27 and TRBJ2-7; 8 nucleotides line up with TRBD1. This CDR3 contains 17 residues. Germline trimming cut 5 bases from V and 2 bases from J; bases unmatched to any gene: 14. The germline gives CDR1 MNHEY, CDR2 SMNVEV (reference sequence). This CDR3 reads CASSVNRGSGSTYEQYF. The CDR3 nucleotides read TGTGCCAGCAGTGTAAACAGGGGGTCGGGATCAACCTACGAGCAGTACTTC.

This chain's CDR3 is CASSRNQETQYF. The CDR3 DNA is TGTGCCAGCTCACGAAACCAAGAGACCCAGTACTTC. This chain links TRBV18 with TRBJ2-5, with D hard to call. The CDR3 contains 12 residues. Germline-derived CDR1 and CDR2 are KGHSH and LQKENI. V lost 4 bases, J lost 0 bases, and 3 bases lay in between.

V is TRBV10-2 and J is TRBJ1-1; D is ambiguous. This CDR3 has 18 residues. The ends were cut back, 0 bases at V and 6 bases at J, with 23 bases in the middle. In germline, CDR1 is WSHSY, CDR2 SAAADI. The CDR3 region is CASSESPPWGQVTSEAFF. CDR3 DNA sequence: TGCGCCAGCAGTGAGTCCCCTCCGTGGGGTCAGGTAACGTCTGAAGCTTTCTTT.

The V and J genes are TRBV7-3 and TRBJ1-5, with D unclear. The V gene lost 2 bases and the J gene lost 5 bases, with 7 bases spanning the gap. Germline-derived CDR1 and CDR2 are SGHTA and FQGTGA. The CDR3 extends over 13 amino acids. The CDR3 region has the DNA TGTGCCAGCAGCTTATATCGGGATCAGCCCCAGCATTTT. Encoded protein: CASSLYRDQPQHF.

The chain has TRBV29-1 and TRBJ2-1, with D uncertain. Trimming took 6 bases from V and 0 from J, leaving 12 bases between them. This CDR3 comprises 14 residues. Germline V gene data show CDR1 as SQVTM and CDR2 as ANQGSEA. The CDR3 spells CSVAITPSYNEQFF. The CDR3 nucleotides read TGCAGCGTCGCTATTACCCCCTCCTACAATGAGCAGTTCTTC.

The V and J genes are TRBV7-2 and TRBJ1-2; the D gene is possibly TRBD1 (6 bases). From germline, CDR1 is SGHTA and CDR2 FQGNSA. The CDR3 runs 16 residues. Trimming took off 1 base at V and 1 base at J, with 13 bases between the two ends. The CDR3 sequence is CASSLVGQGGNYGYTF. In DNA form, the CDR3 reads TGTGCCAGCAGCTTAGTGGGACAAGGGGGTAACTATGGCTACACCTTC.

The rearrangement links TRBV7-8 to TRBJ2-5, with 8 bases identical to TRBD2. The CDR3 length is 15 residues. Trimming cost V 6 bases and J 4 bases; bases outside gene matches: 10. Germline V gene data show CDR1 as SGHVS and CDR2 as FQNEAQ. The CDR3 DNA is TGTGCCAGCAGTGATGGGGGACTAGAGCGAGAGACCCAGTACTTC. Residues: CASSDGGLERETQYF.

The rearrangement links TRBV23-1 to TRBJ2-3; D may be TRBD1 (5 bases). TRBV23-1 is labeled an ORF, and its function is uncertain. This CDR3 spans 15 amino acids. Trimming stripped 8 bases from V and 7 bases from J, with 22 bases between. The CDR3 DNA reads TGCGCCAGCCGCCTCGAGGCTTACCACAGGAATACGCAGTATTTT. As protein: CASRLEAYHRNTQYF.

This chain links TRBV11-1 with TRBJ2-2, with TRBD2 as a possible D gene (6 bases). The CDR3 contains 15 residues. Germline V lookup: CDR1 SGHAT, CDR2 FQDESV (reference sequence). V was trimmed by 3 bases and J by 5 bases, leaving 13 bases between them. The CDR3 loop is CASSLTGVQTGELFF. CDR3 DNA sequence: TGTGCCAGCAGCTTGACGGGAGTGCAAACCGGGGAGCTGTTTTTT.

The table lists this clone with a few counts. The rearrangement links TRBV5-1 to TRBJ2-6, with 9 bases fitting TRBD1. CDR1 is SGHRS, CDR2 YFSETQ, per germline. J was trimmed by 4 bases and V by 6 bases; bases with no gene match: 5. CDR3 length: 15 amino acids. The CDR3 DNA follows: TGCGCCAGCACACGGGACAGGGCCGGGGCCAACGTCCTGACTTTC. Translation gives CASTRDRAGANVLTF.

The CDR3: CASSFSDAEQYV. CDR3 nucleotide sequence: TGTGCCAGCAGCTTTTCAGACGCCGAGCAGTACGTC. This sequence joins TRBV7-9 and TRBJ2-7; the D is unclear. Germline CDR1 and CDR2: SEHNR and FQNEAQ (reference sequence). Trimming took off 3 bases at V and 6 bases at J, with 9 bases between the two ends. This CDR3 spans 12 amino acids.

The chain has TRBV5-1 and TRBJ1-2, with a weak D call TRBD1 (5 bases). This CDR3 contains 12 residues. Germline V gives CDR1 SGHRS, CDR2 YFSETQ. V lost 5 bases and J 7 bases, leaving 12 bases between the germline ends. The CDR3 DNA sequence: TGCGCCAGCAGACCCGAAGGGGCTGGCTACACCTTC. The encoded protein is CASRPEGAGYTF.

With respect to this clone: At one of its ends the junction is not consistent with the germline gene, which may arise from a read error. V and J are TRBV6-5 and TRBJ1-1, with D unresolved. In germline, CDR1 is MNHEY, CDR2 SVGAGI. There are 11 residues in the CDR3. DNA for the CDR3: TGTGCCAGCAGTGAAGGGAGCTTGCACCGATTT. This encodes CASSEGSLHRF.

The V and J genes are TRBV6-6 and TRBJ1-4; D is undetermined. Germline V gene lookup returns CDR1 MNHNY and CDR2 SVGAGI (reference sequence). Trimming took 0 bases from V and 10 from J, leaving 15 bases between them. The CDR3 has 15 amino acids. CDR3 coding DNA: TGTGCCAGCAGTTACTCTGAGGCTCACGTCGGAAAACTGTTTTTT. Amino acid sequence: CASSYSEAHVGKLFF.

The rearrangement joins TRBV5-8 to TRBJ2-5; TRBD2 agrees at 12 bases. The CDR3 totals 15 residues. V gave up 0 bases and J gave up 3 bases; unmatched junction bases: 0. Per the germline V gene, CDR1 is SGHTS and CDR2 is YDEGEE. The DNA of the CDR3 is TGTGCCAGCAGCTTGGGACTAGCGGGAGAAGAGACCCAGTACTTC. Amino acid sequence: CASSLGLAGEETQYF.

This clone was counted only a few times. The chain joins TRBV7-9 to TRBJ2-1, with 8 bases fitting TRBD2. The CDR3 totals 14 residues. V was clipped by 2 bases and J by 4 bases; unmatched bases: 1. Per germline, CDR1 SEHNR and CDR2 FQNEAQ (reference sequence). The CDR3 sequence: CASSLTSGYNEQFF. The CDR3 DNA follows: TGTGCCAGCAGCTTAACTAGCGGTTACAATGAGCAGTTCTTC.

The rearrangement uses TRBV25-1 and TRBJ1-1; TRBD1 might be the D (6 bases). The V gene's germline CDR1 is MGHDK and CDR2 SYGVNS. The CDR3 covers 14 residues. The V and J ends lost 0 bases and 4 bases respectively, with 9 bases between them. CDR3 sequence (DNA): TGTGCCAGCAGTGAATATAGGGGGACCACTGAAGCTTTCTTT. It encodes CASSEYRGTTEAFF.

This clone was seen a handful of times. CDR3 nucleotide sequence: TGTGCTGGGGGCGGGGGCCCTGGAAACACCATATATTTT. It codes for CAGGGGPGNTIYF. The V gene is TRBV30, the J gene TRBJ1-3; weak D call: TRBD1 (6 bases). The germline gives CDR1 GTSNPN, CDR2 SVGIG (reference sequence). This CDR3 is 13 amino acids long.

V and J are TRBV27 and TRBJ2-1, with D perhaps matching TRBD2 (5 bases). Trimming took 7 bases from V and 8 from J, leaving 18 bases between them. Germline V gives CDR1 MNHEY, CDR2 SMNVEV (reference sequence). The CDR3 runs to 14 residues. The CDR3 is CASKYLARVDEQFF. The CDR3, as DNA: TGTGCCAGCAAGTATCTAGCACGGGTCGATGAGCAGTTCTTC.

The chain uses TRBV30 and TRBJ2-6, with D unresolved. The CDR3 totals 12 residues. Germline V gene lookup returns CDR1 GTSNPN and CDR2 SVGIG (reference sequence). V was cut by 5 bases and J by 0 bases, with 2 bases left in between. CDR3 in amino acids: CAWGSGANVLTF. The CDR3, as DNA: TGTGCCTGGGGCTCTGGGGCCAACGTCCTGACTTTC.

This clone has only a few counts. V and J are TRBV18 and TRBJ1-2, with TRBD1 matching over 7 bases. CDR1 and CDR2 from the germline V gene are KGHSH and LQKENI. The ends lost 4 bases at V and 2 bases at J; junction bases unmatched: 4. There are 14 residues in the CDR3. CDR3 nucleotide sequence: TGTGCCAGCTCACAGCGGACAGGAAACTATGGCTACACCTTC. Its translation: CASSQRTGNYGYTF.